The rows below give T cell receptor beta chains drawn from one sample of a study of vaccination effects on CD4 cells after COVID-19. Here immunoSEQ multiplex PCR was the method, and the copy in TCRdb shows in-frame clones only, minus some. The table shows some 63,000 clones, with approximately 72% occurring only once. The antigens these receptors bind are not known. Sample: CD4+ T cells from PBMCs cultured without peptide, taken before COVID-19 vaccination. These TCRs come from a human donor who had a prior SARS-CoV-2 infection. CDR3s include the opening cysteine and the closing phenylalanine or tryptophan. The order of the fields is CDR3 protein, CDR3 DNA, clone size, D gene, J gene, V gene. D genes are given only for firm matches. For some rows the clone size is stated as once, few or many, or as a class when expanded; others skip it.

CDR3: CSVQRRVELFF
DNA: TGCAGTGTACAGCGGCGAGTGGAACTGTTTTTT
size: once
D: NA
J: TRBJ1-4
V: TRBV20-1

CDR3: CASSYTTPYGYTF
DNA: TGTGCCAGCAGTTACACAACCCCCTATGGCTACACCTTC
size: NA
D: NA
J: TRBJ1-2
V: TRBV6-5

CDR3: CASSYWTGRNYGYTF
DNA: TGTGCCAGCAGTTACTGGACAGGGCGGAACTATGGCTACACCTTC
size: NA
D: TRBD1
J: TRBJ1-2
V: TRBV6-2/TRBV6-3

CDR3: CASRQPGLEFYEQFF
DNA: TGTGCCAGCAGACAGCCGGGACTAGAGTTCTATGAGCAGTTCTTC
size: NA
D: TRBD2
J: TRBJ2-1
V: TRBV7-9

CDR3: CASSKGLGGNTEAFF
DNA: TGTGCCAGCAGCAAAGGGTTAGGGGGCAACACTGAAGCTTTCTTT
size: once
D: TRBD1
J: TRBJ1-1
V: TRBV9

CDR3: CASSERGYTGAGETQYF
DNA: TGTGCCAGCAGTGAGCGGGGATATACAGGGGCGGGTGAGACCCAGTACTTC
size: NA
D: NA
J: TRBJ2-5
V: TRBV6-1

CDR3: CASSPRPWVTNEKLFF
DNA: TGTGCCAGTAGTCCACGGCCATGGGTTACTAATGAAAAACTGTTTTTT
size: NA
D: NA
J: TRBJ1-4
V: TRBV19

CDR3: CASSPDRVGGTEAFF
DNA: TGTGCCAGCAGCCCGGACAGGGTAGGGGGCACTGAAGCTTTCTTT
size: once
D: TRBD1
J: TRBJ1-1
V: TRBV11-2

CDR3: CASSPPGTGATGELFF
DNA: TGTGCCAGCAGTCCCCCCGGGACAGGGGCGACCGGGGAGCTGTTTTTT
size: few
D: TRBD1
J: TRBJ2-2
V: TRBV5-5

CDR3: CSASPDTGELFF
DNA: TGCAGTGCTAGTCCCGACACCGGGGAGCTGTTTTTT
size: few
D: NA
J: TRBJ2-2
V: TRBV20-1

CDR3: CASSLSAAEQHDGYEQYF
DNA: TGCGCCAGCAGCTTGTCCGCGGCCGAGCAACACGACGGCTACGAGCAGTACTTC
size: NA
D: NA
J: TRBJ2-7
V: TRBV5-1

CDR3: CASSKGRFRDRMNSPLHF
DNA: TGTGCCAGCAGCAAAGGCAGATTCAGGGACAGAATGAATTCACCCCTCCACTTT
size: NA
D: NA
J: TRBJ1-6
V: TRBV21-1

CDR3: CASSPGPYYEQYF
DNA: TGTGCCAGCAGCCCAGGCCCATACTACGAGCAGTACTTC
size: once
D: NA
J: TRBJ2-7
V: TRBV7-3

CDR3: CASSLVGEYSGNTIYF
DNA: TGTGCCAGCAGCTTGGTTGGGGAATACTCTGGAAACACCATATATTTT
size: NA
D: NA
J: TRBJ1-3
V: TRBV5-6

CDR3: CASSPRTRETQYF
DNA: TGTGCCAGCAGCCCCCGGACAAGGGAGACCCAGTACTTC
size: NA
D: NA
J: TRBJ2-5
V: TRBV9

CDR3: CASSSPDRNEQFF
DNA: TGCGCCAGCAGCTCCCCGGACAGAAATGAGCAGTTCTTC
size: NA
D: NA
J: TRBJ2-1
V: TRBV5-1

CDR3: CAISDLDPYEQYF
DNA: TGTGCCATCAGTGATCTTGACCCCTACGAGCAGTACTTC
size: NA
D: NA
J: TRBJ2-7
V: TRBV10-3

CDR3: CASSLVIRGAEQYF
DNA: TGTGCCAGCAGCTTAGTCATTAGAGGGGCCGAGCAGTACTTC
size: NA
D: NA
J: TRBJ2-7
V: TRBV7-2

CDR3: CASSHPFGTGTQRETQYF
DNA: TGCGCCAGCAGCCACCCTTTTGGGACAGGGACTCAGCGGGAGACCCAGTACTTC
size: NA
D: TRBD1
J: TRBJ2-5
V: TRBV4-1

CDR3: CASSPTGGVSYEQYF
DNA: TGTGCCAGCAGCCCCACCGGGGGAGTCTCCTACGAGCAGTACTTC
size: NA
D: NA
J: TRBJ2-7
V: TRBV6-5

CDR3: CASSSLDDSCEQYF
DNA: TGCGCCAGCAGCTCCCTGGACGACTCGTGCGAGCAGTACTTC
size: NA
D: NA
J: TRBJ2-7
V: TRBV5-1